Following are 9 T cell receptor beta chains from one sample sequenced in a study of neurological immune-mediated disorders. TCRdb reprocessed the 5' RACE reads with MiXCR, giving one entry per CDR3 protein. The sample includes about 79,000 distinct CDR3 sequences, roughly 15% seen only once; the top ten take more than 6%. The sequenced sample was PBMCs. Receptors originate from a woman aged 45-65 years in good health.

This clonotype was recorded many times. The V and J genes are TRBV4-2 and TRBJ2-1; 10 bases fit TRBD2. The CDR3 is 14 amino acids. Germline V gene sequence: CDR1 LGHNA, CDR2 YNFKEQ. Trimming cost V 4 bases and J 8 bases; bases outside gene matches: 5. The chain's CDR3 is CASSPPGLAYEQFF. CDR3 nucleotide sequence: TGTGCCAGCAGCCCCCCGGGACTAGCGTATGAGCAGTTCTTC.

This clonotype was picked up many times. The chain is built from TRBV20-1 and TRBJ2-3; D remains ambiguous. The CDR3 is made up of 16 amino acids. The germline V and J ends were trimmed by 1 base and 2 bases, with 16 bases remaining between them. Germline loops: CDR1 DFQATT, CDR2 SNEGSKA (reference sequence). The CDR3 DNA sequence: TGCAGTGCTAGAGGGTCCGAGTCCGGCACCACAGATACGCAGTATTTT. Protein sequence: CSARGSESGTTDTQYF.

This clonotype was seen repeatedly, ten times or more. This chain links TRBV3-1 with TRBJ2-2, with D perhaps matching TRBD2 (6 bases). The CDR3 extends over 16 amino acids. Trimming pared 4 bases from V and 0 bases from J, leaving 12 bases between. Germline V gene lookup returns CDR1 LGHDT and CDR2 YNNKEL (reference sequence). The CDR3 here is CASSPRGTPNTGELFF. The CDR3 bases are TGTGCCAGCAGCCCCCGTGGGACTCCGAACACCGGGGAGCTGTTTTTT.

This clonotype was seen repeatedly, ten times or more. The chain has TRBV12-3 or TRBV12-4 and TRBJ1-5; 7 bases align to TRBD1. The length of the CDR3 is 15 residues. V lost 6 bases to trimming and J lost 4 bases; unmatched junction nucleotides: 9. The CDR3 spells CASRSRDSQNQPQHF. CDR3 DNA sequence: TGTGCCAGCAGGTCTAGGGACAGCCAAAATCAGCCCCAGCATTTT.

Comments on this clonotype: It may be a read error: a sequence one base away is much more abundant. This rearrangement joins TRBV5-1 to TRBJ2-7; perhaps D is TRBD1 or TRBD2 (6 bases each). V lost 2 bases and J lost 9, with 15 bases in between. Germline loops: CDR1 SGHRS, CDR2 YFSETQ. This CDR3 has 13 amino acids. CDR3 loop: CASSFSGATMQYF. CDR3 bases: TGCGCCAGCAGCTTCTCGGGGGCTACGATGCAGTACTTC.

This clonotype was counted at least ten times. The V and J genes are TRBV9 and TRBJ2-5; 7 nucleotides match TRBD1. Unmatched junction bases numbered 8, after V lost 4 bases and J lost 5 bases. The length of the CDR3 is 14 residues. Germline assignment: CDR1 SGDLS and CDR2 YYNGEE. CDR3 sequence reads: CASSIQTGMETQYF. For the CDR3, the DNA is TGTGCCAGCAGCATACAGACAGGGATGGAGACCCAGTACTTC.

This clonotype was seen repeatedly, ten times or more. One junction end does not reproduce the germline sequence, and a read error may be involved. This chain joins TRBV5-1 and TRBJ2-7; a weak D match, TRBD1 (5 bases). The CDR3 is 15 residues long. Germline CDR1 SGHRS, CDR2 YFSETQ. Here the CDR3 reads CATSKDTTSSYEQYF. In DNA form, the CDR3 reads TGCGCCACCAGCAAGGACACAACGAGCTCCTACGAGCAGTACTTC.

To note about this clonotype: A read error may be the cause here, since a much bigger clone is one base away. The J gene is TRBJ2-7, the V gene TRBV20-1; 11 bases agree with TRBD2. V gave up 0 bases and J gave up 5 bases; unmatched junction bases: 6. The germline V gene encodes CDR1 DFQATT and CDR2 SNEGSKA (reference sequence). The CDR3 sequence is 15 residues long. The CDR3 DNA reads TGCAGTGCTAGAGATCGTAGCGGGGGGGCCAACGAGCAGTACTTC. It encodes CSARDRSGGANEQYF.

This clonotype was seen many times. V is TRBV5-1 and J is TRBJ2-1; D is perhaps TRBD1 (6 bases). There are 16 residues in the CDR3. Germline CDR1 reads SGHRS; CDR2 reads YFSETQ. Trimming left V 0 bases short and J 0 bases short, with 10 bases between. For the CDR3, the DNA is TGCGCCAGCAGCTTGGACAGGGTGAGCTCCTACAATGAGCAGTTCTTC. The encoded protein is CASSLDRVSSYNEQFF. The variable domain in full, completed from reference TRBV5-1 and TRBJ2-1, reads KAGVTQTPRYLIKTRGQQVTLSCSPISGHRSVSWYQQTPGQGLQFLFEYFSETQRNKGNFPGRFSGRQFSNSRSEMNVSTLELGDSALYLCASSLDRVSSYNEQFFGPGTRLTVL.